This T cell receptor beta chain was recovered during a study of cytomegalovirus exposure and HLA in healthy donors. Germline V gene data show CDR1 as WNHNN and CDR2 as SYGVQD (reference sequence). J was trimmed by 10 bases and V by 0 bases; bases with no gene match: 5. This CDR3 has 13 amino acids. To note about this clone: Antigen unknown.

Primers included in the PCR were 60 Vbeta and 13 Jbeta primers. TCRdb's table, derived via immunoSEQ multiplex PCR, lists solely in-frame clones and lacks some. This table holds some 160,000 clones. Whole-study findings and limits: Researchers counted around 180 TCR beta chains as cytomegalovirus-associated.

The specimen was PBMCs. The chain couples TRBV10-1 to TRBJ1-2, with TRBD1 identical over 7 bases. The clonotype originates from a young man in good health and CMV-seronegative. In nucleotides, the CDR3 is TGCGCCAGCAGTGAGTCGCCAGGGGGTTACTACACCTTC. As protein: CASSESPGGYYTF.